Following are 14 T cell receptor beta chains from one sample sequenced in a study of CD8 T cells in Susac syndrome. Reverse transcription of about 0.45 to 1 ug RNA used random hexamers. TCRdb reprocessed the immunoSEQ multiplex PCR reads with MiXCR, giving one entry per CDR3 protein. The top ten hold approximately 0.1% of the sample, which has some 240,000 distinct CDR3 sequences, about 96% seen once. The sample was CD4+ T cells from PBMCs. Every receptor here comes from a human donor with Susac syndrome.

V and J are TRBV7-8 and TRBJ2-7, with 10 positions matching TRBD1. J gave up 4 bases and V 5 bases, and 8 bases lay outside the gene matches. CDR3 length: 15 amino acids. Germline CDR1 SGHVS, CDR2 FQNEAQ. The DNA of the CDR3 is TGTGCCAGCAGCCGTGACAGGGGGCATGGTTACGAGCAGTACTTC. Its translation: CASSRDRGHGYEQYF.

This rearrangement joins TRBV24-1 to TRBJ2-2; maybe TRBD2 (7 bases). V gave up 9 bases and J gave up 8 bases, with 12 bases separating them. Germline CDR1 reads KGHDR; CDR2 reads SFDVKD. The CDR3 contains 12 residues. CDR3 nucleotide sequence: TGTGCCACCTGGGGGGGGACAGGGGAGCTGTTTTTT. It encodes CATWGGTGELFF.

This clonotype has only a few counts. The chain employs TRBV20-1 and TRBJ1-5; no clear D. Trimming removed 2 bases from V and 1 base from J, with 3 bases in between. Germline assignment: CDR1 DFQATT and CDR2 SNEGSKA (reference sequence). The CDR3 is 12 residues long. The CDR3 is CSARPSNQPQHF. Here the CDR3 DNA reads TGCAGTGCTAGACCGAGCAATCAGCCCCAGCATTTT.

The rearrangement uses TRBV29-1 and TRBJ1-1; maybe TRBD1 (5 bases). The V end was cut by 4 bases, the J end by 3 bases, with 24 bases between. The germline CDR1 and CDR2 sequences are SQVTM and ANQGSEA. The CDR3 contains 17 residues. For the CDR3, the DNA is TGCAGCGTTGTAGCGCCCACGAGGGGCGAGGGGTACACTGAAGCTTTCTTT. This translates into CSVVAPTRGEGYTEAFF. Full variable domain (outside the CDR3, taken from reference TRBV29-1 and TRBJ1-1): SAVISQKPSRDICQRGTSLTIQCQVDSQVTMMFWYRQQPGQSLTLIATANQGSEATYESGFVIDKFPISRPNLTFSTLTVSNMSPEDSSIYLCSVVAPTRGEGYTEAFFGQGTRLTVV.

The chain carries TRBV5-8 and TRBJ2-6; no definite D call. The germline gives CDR1 SGHTS, CDR2 YDEGEE. The V and J ends lost 0 bases and 0 bases respectively, with 13 bases between them. The CDR3 contains 18 residues. CDR3 DNA sequence: TGTGCCAGCAGCTTGGGGGTCTTGTTTAGCTCTGGGGCCAACGTCCTGACTTTC. It specifies CASSLGVLFSSGANVLTF.

The V call is TRBV29-1, the J call TRBJ1-1; tentative D call: TRBD1 (5 bases). CDR1 and CDR2 (germline): SQVTM, ANQGSEA. Trimming took off 3 bases at V and 1 base at J, with 15 bases between the two ends. This CDR3 contains 15 residues. The CDR3 loop is CSVDGRDRSNTEAFF. The DNA for the CDR3 is TGCAGCGTTGACGGTAGAGACAGATCGAACACTGAAGCTTTCTTT. The variable domain in full, completed from reference TRBV29-1 and TRBJ1-1, reads SAVISQKPSRDICQRGTSLTIQCQVDSQVTMMFWYRQQPGQSLTLIATANQGSEATYESGFVIDKFPISRPNLTFSTLTVSNMSPEDSSIYLCSVDGRDRSNTEAFFGQGTRLTVV.

This sequence joins TRBV5-8 and TRBJ1-2; a weak D match, TRBD1 (5 bases). Trimming stripped 4 bases from V and 0 bases from J, with 22 bases between. Germline CDR1 reads SGHTS; CDR2 reads YDEGEE. The CDR3 covers 18 residues. In DNA form, the CDR3 reads TGTGCCAGCAGCCCAGCTCCGGGACGGAGTCGAGCTAACTATGGCTACACCTTC. Encoded protein: CASSPAPGRSRANYGYTF.

This clonotype has only one observation. The rearrangement joins TRBV9 to TRBJ2-7, with D unclear. Trimming removed 3 bases at V and 3 bases at J, with 7 bases between. This CDR3 is built from 12 residues. Germline V gives CDR1 SGDLS, CDR2 YYNGEE. In nucleotides, the CDR3 is TGTGCCAGCAGCGCAGTAGGCTACGAGCAGTACTTC. Translating it yields CASSAVGYEQYF.

This chain uses TRBV4-1 with TRBJ2-5, with 12 bases that match TRBD2. The germline V gene encodes CDR1 MGHRA and CDR2 YSYEKL. V lost 4 bases and J lost 7; bases outside the gene matches: 13. CDR3 size: 17 residues. Written as DNA, the CDR3 is TGCGCCAGCAGCCCAGGTCTACCTAGCGGGAGGGCCGTGACCCAGTACTTC. It yields the protein CASSPGLPSGRAVTQYF.

This chain's CDR3 is CSVLKGPQETQYF. CDR3 DNA sequence: TGCAGCGTTCTAAAAGGACCCCAAGAGACCCAGTACTTC. The gene calls are TRBV29-1 and TRBJ2-5, with D unresolved. The CDR3 length is 13 residues. Germline CDR1 SQVTM, CDR2 ANQGSEA. Trimming took 5 bases from V and 1 from J, leaving 11 bases between them.

The chain joins TRBV28 to TRBJ2-5; D unclear. The length of the CDR3 is 15 residues. Per the germline V gene, CDR1 is MDHEN and CDR2 is SYDVKM. Trimming pared 3 bases from V and 0 bases from J, leaving 11 bases between. CDR3 in amino acids: CASSFGGWYQETQYF. DNA for the CDR3: TGTGCCAGCAGTTTTGGCGGTTGGTACCAAGAGACCCAGTACTTC. Full variable domain (remainder filled in from reference TRBV28 and TRBJ2-5): DVKVTQSSRYLVKRTGEKVFLECVQDMDHENMFWYRQDPGLGLRLIYFSYDVKMKEKGDIPEGYSVSREKKERFSLILESASTNQTSMYLCASSFGGWYQETQYFGPGTRLLVL.

This sequence joins TRBV6-5 and TRBJ1-1; D is undetermined. Germline values: CDR1 MNHEY, CDR2 SVGAGI. The CDR3 length is 13 residues. CDR3 sequence reads: CAVGRALNTEAFF. CDR3 in DNA: TGTGCGGTCGGGAGGGCGTTGAACACTGAAGCTTTCTTT.

The chain has TRBV9 and TRBJ2-1, with D possibly matching TRBD2 (5 bases). This CDR3 has 14 residues. Germline CDR1 reads SGDLS; CDR2 reads YYNGEE. Between the trimmed V and J ends, which lost 3 bases and 9 bases, there was a span of 16 bases. Here the CDR3 reads CASSAELVRSEQFF. The CDR3 DNA follows: TGTGCCAGCAGCGCTGAACTAGTTCGGAGTGAGCAGTTCTTC.

The chain has TRBV29-1 and TRBJ1-3, with TRBD1 matching over 8 bases. The CDR3 is made up of 12 amino acids. Germline CDR1 SQVTM, CDR2 ANQGSEA. Unmatched junction bases numbered 2, after V lost 6 bases and J lost 4 bases. The chain's CDR3 is CSVTGDGNTIYF. CDR3 sequence (DNA): TGCAGCGTGACAGGGGACGGAAACACCATATATTTT.